Below, 25 T cell receptor beta chains from the same sample are listed, as sequenced in a study of T cells in Graves' hyperthyroidism and ophthalmopathy. RNA transcripts gave rise to amplified TCR beta CDR3 regions. HTBI primers were employed in a first-round RT-PCR of the TCR CDR3. TCRdb analysed the multiplex PCR reads with MiXCR anew, one entry per CDR3 protein. The sample records about 380,000 distinct CDR3 sequences, roughly 20% being singletons. The source material was blood. Receptors originate from a man younger than 35 with Graves' ophthalmopathy.

This clonotype has ten or more counts. The genes are TRBV6-5 and TRBJ1-2; the D is unclear. This CDR3 is 13 amino acids long. CDR1 MNHEY and CDR2 SVGAGI come from the germline V gene. Trimming took off 2 bases at V and 2 bases at J, with 6 bases between the two ends. The CDR3 sequence: CASSYDVNYGYTF. CDR3 DNA sequence: TGTGCCAGCAGTTACGACGTCAACTATGGCTACACCTTC.

In this sample, this clonotype turned up many times. The chain joins TRBV6-1 to TRBJ2-2; D is possibly TRBD1 (5 bases). The germline V and J ends were trimmed by 6 bases and 3 bases, with 14 bases remaining between them. CDR3 length equals 15 residues. Germline lookup yields CDR1 MNHNS and CDR2 SASEGT. The DNA of the CDR3 is TGTGCCAGCAGCGGCAGGGCGTTGTACACCGGGGAGCTGTTTTTT. Residues: CASSGRALYTGELFF.

This clonotype was counted many times. The rearrangement joins TRBV6-2 or TRBV6-3 to TRBJ1-2; no definite D call. The CDR3 spans 15 residues. The V and J ends lost 2 bases and 5 bases respectively, with 15 bases between them. Germline assignment: CDR1 MNHEY and CDR2 SVGEGT. The CDR3 reads CASSYQDRPGYGYTF. In DNA form, the CDR3 reads TGTGCCAGCAGTTACCAGGATCGGCCTGGGTATGGCTACACCTTC.

The rearrangement links TRBV14 to TRBJ2-7; D is unclear. Germline V lookup: CDR1 SGHDN, CDR2 FVKESK. Trimming removed 1 base from V and 6 bases from J, with 7 bases in between. The CDR3 covers 12 residues. The CDR3 region has the DNA TGTGCCAGCAGCCAAGCGGCCCCCGAGCAGTACTTC. It is translated as CASSQAAPEQYF.

This clonotype has ten or more counts. This chain uses TRBV27 with TRBJ1-2; D unclear. The germline V gene has CDR1 MNHEY and CDR2 SMNVEV (reference sequence). The CDR3 runs to 15 residues. Trimming shortened V by 5 bases and J by 5 bases, and 18 bases separated the two germline ends. CDR3 nucleotide sequence: TGTGCCAGCAGTCCTACTCTCGACGAGCTGTATGGCTACACCTTC. Its protein is CASSPTLDELYGYTF.

This sequence joins TRBV7-3 and TRBJ2-1, with D possibly TRBD1 on 6 matching bases. Per the germline V gene, CDR1 is SGHTA and CDR2 is FQGTGA. The CDR3 totals 18 residues. Trimming cost V 1 base and J 8 bases, with 24 bases left between them. CDR3 sequence reads: CASSLRPRGAVSKHEQFF. DNA of the CDR3: TGTGCCAGCAGCTTAAGACCCAGGGGAGCGGTCAGTAAGCATGAGCAGTTCTTC.

This chain uses TRBV28 with TRBJ1-2, with unresolved D. The germline V and J ends were trimmed by 6 bases and 1 base, with 18 bases remaining between them. The CDR3 is 16 residues long. Germline V gives CDR1 MDHEN, CDR2 SYDVKM. For the CDR3, the DNA is TGTGCCAGCAGGCCAACATTCTTAACCATTAACTATGGCTACACCTTC. Protein sequence: CASRPTFLTINYGYTF.

This clonotype came up a few times. The chain recombines TRBV12-3 or TRBV12-4 with TRBJ1-4; D remains unclear. Trimming removed 3 bases at V and 3 bases at J, with 8 bases between. The CDR3 is 14 amino acids. CDR3 coding DNA: TGTGCCAGCAGTTTCCGGCTGGCTAATGAAAAACTGTTTTTT. It encodes CASSFRLANEKLFF.

This clonotype was seen repeatedly, ten times or more. The rearrangement links TRBV7-9 to TRBJ1-1; D perhaps matches TRBD1 (6 bases). CDR3 size: 14 residues. Trimming left V 6 bases short and J 5 bases short, with 16 bases between. From germline, CDR1 is SEHNR and CDR2 FQNEAQ (reference sequence). The CDR3 DNA sequence: TGTGCCAGCAGGCTTAGGGGGGAGGGGACTGAAGCTTTCTTT. It translates to CASRLRGEGTEAFF.

At least ten counts were recorded for this clonotype. This chain links TRBV20-1 with TRBJ1-1; 9 nucleotides agree with TRBD1. Germline V gene data show CDR1 as DFQATT and CDR2 as SNEGSKA (reference sequence). This CDR3 is built from 13 residues. Unmatched junction bases numbered 7, after V lost 6 bases and J lost 5 bases. The CDR3: CSAPGQGITEAFF. The CDR3 DNA reads as TGCAGTGCACCCGGACAGGGGATTACTGAAGCTTTCTTT.

The table lists this clonotype with many counts. This chain joins TRBV6-1 and TRBJ2-7, with 7 bases identical to TRBD1. J gave up 2 bases and V 1 base, and 8 bases lay outside the gene matches. The germline V gene encodes CDR1 MNHNS and CDR2 SASEGT. The CDR3 consists of 16 residues. The CDR3 sequence: CASSEGTGAVTYEQYF. The CDR3 nucleotides are TGTGCCAGCAGTGAAGGGACAGGAGCCGTGACCTACGAGCAGTACTTC.

This sequence joins TRBV6-4 and TRBJ1-5; TRBD1 might be the D (5 bases). This CDR3 has 14 amino acids. V shed 3 bases and J shed 6 bases, with 12 bases lying between them. In germline, CDR1 is MRHNA, CDR2 SNTAGT. CDR3 in DNA: TGTGCCAGCAGTGAGGGGGGAGCGGGTCAGCCCCAGCATTTT. This encodes CASSEGGAGQPQHF.

This clonotype was picked up one time. This chain uses TRBV6-2 or TRBV6-3 with TRBJ2-1; 10 nucleotides line up with TRBD1. V lost 6 bases and J lost 3; bases outside the gene matches: 5. The germline CDR1 and CDR2 sequences are MNHEY and SVGEGT. The CDR3 runs 15 residues. The CDR3 coding sequence is TGTGCCAGCAGACGGACAGGGGGGGTCTACAATGAGCAGTTCTTC. This gives the protein CASRRTGGVYNEQFF.

This chain links TRBV19 with TRBJ1-3, with a weak D call TRBD1 (5 bases). From germline, CDR1 is LNHDA and CDR2 SQIVND (reference sequence). The CDR3 is 17 residues long. The V gene lost 1 base and the J gene lost 0 bases, with 13 bases spanning the gap. CDR3 in amino acids: CASSIGWGPSSGNTIYF. The DNA of the CDR3 is TGTGCCAGTAGTATAGGATGGGGCCCCAGCTCTGGAAACACCATATATTTT.

This clonotype was counted a few times. The chain recombines TRBV29-1 with TRBJ1-2; D is ambiguous. Germline V CDR1 and CDR2: SQVTM, ANQGSEA. The CDR3 loop spans 12 amino acids. Trimming removed 1 base at V and 4 bases at J, with 7 bases between. CDR3: CSVEVPSYGYTF. In DNA form, the CDR3 reads TGCAGCGTTGAAGTGCCCAGCTATGGCTACACCTTC.

The gene calls are TRBV18 and TRBJ1-3, with D uncertain. CDR1 is KGHSH and CDR2 is LQKENI in the germline V gene. V lost 6 bases, J lost 9 bases, and 18 bases lay in between. The CDR3 is made up of 14 amino acids. CDR3 sequence: CASSPPVSGGTIYF. DNA for the CDR3: TGTGCCAGCTCTCCCCCAGTCAGCGGAGGCACCATATATTTT.

This clonotype occurred many times. The rearrangement uses TRBV2 and TRBJ1-1; D unclear. Trimming removed 4 bases at V and 1 base at J, with 16 bases between. From germline, CDR1 is SNHLY and CDR2 FYNNEI. The CDR3 runs 16 residues. The DNA of the CDR3 is TGTGCCAGCAGTGGATTGGGCCCTCCCGGGAACACTGAAGCTTTCTTT. Amino acid sequence: CASSGLGPPGNTEAFF.

This clonotype was recorded many times. The chain employs TRBV11-1 and TRBJ2-5, with D tentatively TRBD1 (6 bases). V was trimmed by 5 bases and J by 3 bases, leaving 10 bases between them. The CDR3 consists of 13 residues. Germline V gene lookup returns CDR1 SGHAT and CDR2 FQDESV (reference sequence). The CDR3 here is CASSLGAEETQYF. CDR3 in DNA: TGTGCCAGCAGCCTGGGGGCTGAAGAGACCCAGTACTTC.

This clonotype was counted many times. The chain combines TRBV6-6 with TRBJ2-5; the match to TRBD2 covers 7 bases. CDR3 length: 14 amino acids. CDR1 and CDR2 (germline): MNHNY, SVGAGI (reference sequence). The V and J ends lost 0 bases and 8 bases, in that order; junction bases with no gene match: 6. This chain's CDR3 is CASSYSGGSTTQYF. CDR3 nucleotides: TGTGCCAGCAGTTACTCGGGGGGGTCTACTACCCAGTACTTC.

The table lists this clonotype with many counts. CDR3 DNA: TGTGCCAGCAGATGGAGAAGGGGGCAGGGAGATACGCAGTATTTT. Encoded protein: CASRWRRGQGDTQYF. The gene calls are TRBV7-2 and TRBJ2-3, with 7 bases aligning to TRBD1. The V and J ends lost 6 bases and 5 bases, in that order; junction bases with no gene match: 11. This CDR3 has 15 amino acids. Germline CDR1 reads SGHTA; CDR2 reads FQGNSA.

This clonotype was seen ten or more times. This chain uses TRBV11-2 with TRBJ1-1, with a possible D match to TRBD1 (5 bases). Between the trimmed V and J ends, which lost 4 bases and 1 base, there was a span of 10 bases. The CDR3 length is 14 residues. In germline, CDR1 is SGHAT, CDR2 FQNNGV. Written as DNA, the CDR3 is TGTGCCAGCAGCTCGACCGACAGGAACACTGAAGCTTTCTTT. Protein: CASSSTDRNTEAFF.

This clonotype was detected only a few times. The CDR3 loop reads CASSRTSGDQTQYF. The CDR3 DNA reads TGCGCCAGCAGCCGGACTAGCGGGGACCAGACCCAGTACTTC. The chain joins TRBV10-1 to TRBJ2-5; 12 bases are shared with TRBD2. CDR1 is WNHNN and CDR2 is SYGVQD in the germline V gene (reference sequence). This CDR3 is 14 amino acids long. After removal of 6 bases from V and 6 bases from J, the junction contained 5 bases not matched to a gene.

The chain's CDR3 is CASSEMTGRTGELFF. The CDR3 DNA sequence: TGTGCCAGCAGTGAAATGACAGGGAGGACCGGGGAGCTGTTTTTT. The chain recombines TRBV2 with TRBJ2-2; D is possibly TRBD1 (7 bases). With 2 bases removed from V and 5 bases from J, the gap between germline ends came to 12 bases. Germline V gene sequence: CDR1 SNHLY, CDR2 FYNNEI. This CDR3 is built from 15 residues.

J is TRBJ2-7 and V is TRBV29-1, with D possibly being TRBD1 (5 bases). V gave up 6 bases and J gave up 0 bases, with 12 bases separating them. Germline CDR1 SQVTM, CDR2 ANQGSEA. This CDR3 has 13 residues. The CDR3 protein is CSVGPTASYEQYF. The CDR3 nucleotides read TGCAGCGTGGGGCCGACAGCCTCCTACGAGCAGTACTTC.

This clonotype was found many times. The rearrangement joins TRBV28 to TRBJ2-1, with D possibly being TRBD1 (6 bases). This CDR3 has 14 residues. Germline-derived CDR1 and CDR2 are MDHEN and SYDVKM. V gave up 11 bases and J gave up 7 bases, with 21 bases separating them. This CDR3 reads CASNLDRGANEQFF. The CDR3 region has the DNA TGTGCCTCCAACCTGGACAGAGGGGCGAATGAGCAGTTCTTC.